This T cell receptor (beta chain) was retrieved from a study of blood T cell repertoires in COVID-19. Looked up from germline, CDR1 is MNHEY and CDR2 is SVGEGT. There are 19 residues in the CDR3. Trimming took 5 bases from V and 6 from J; bases not matched to a gene: 22. The repertoire was sequenced with immunoSEQ multiplex PCR; TCRdb's copy has only in-frame clones and lacks some. The table records about 120,000 clones, 60% to 85% of them present only once. The chain has TRBV6-2 or TRBV6-3 and TRBJ2-5; 9 bases map to TRBD2. The TCR originated in a man in his 70s with acute or convalescent COVID-19. Sequences were obtained from peripheral blood. The CDR3 loop reads CASSVSGGAFKTRGKTQYF. The CDR3 region has the DNA TGTGCCAGCAGTGTTAGCGGGGGCGCCTTTAAGACCCGGGGGAAGACCCAGTACTTC.